This T cell receptor (beta chain) was obtained from a study of vaccination effects on CD4 cells after COVID-19. Here immunoSEQ multiplex PCR was the method, and the copy in TCRdb shows in-frame clones only, minus some. The sample has over 50,000 clones, roughly 79% seen once. In the ViraFEST assay, antigen-specific CD4+ clonotypes were identified by expansion after peptide-pool stimulation. Cells that had been cultured for 10 days were the source of isolated CD4+ T cells. Wells containing two million PBMC each were cultured with about 9.4 IU/ml IL-2 and approximately 10 ug/ml peptides. At days 3 and 7, half of the medium was exchanged for IL-2 medium. This CDR3 has 15 amino acids. In germline, CDR1 is LGHDT, CDR2 YNNKEL (reference sequence). J was trimmed by 2 bases and V by 4 bases; bases with no gene match: 4. General study points: Researchers report that only 1 of 255 vaccine-induced clones in healthy vaccinees cross-reacted with common cold coronaviruses.

Comment on this clone: The antigen is not known.

The chain has TRBV3-1 (or the pseudogene TRBV3-2) and TRBJ2-3; 9 nucleotides align to TRBD1. The clonotype was recovered from a human donor who received a COVID-19 vaccine. This specimen consisted of CD4+ T cells from PBMCs cultured with HCoV-229E spike peptides, obtained before COVID-19 vaccination. The CDR3 DNA sequence: TGTGCCAGCAGCCCGCGACAGGGGGACACAGATACGCAGTATTTT. This translates into CASSPRQGDTDTQYF.